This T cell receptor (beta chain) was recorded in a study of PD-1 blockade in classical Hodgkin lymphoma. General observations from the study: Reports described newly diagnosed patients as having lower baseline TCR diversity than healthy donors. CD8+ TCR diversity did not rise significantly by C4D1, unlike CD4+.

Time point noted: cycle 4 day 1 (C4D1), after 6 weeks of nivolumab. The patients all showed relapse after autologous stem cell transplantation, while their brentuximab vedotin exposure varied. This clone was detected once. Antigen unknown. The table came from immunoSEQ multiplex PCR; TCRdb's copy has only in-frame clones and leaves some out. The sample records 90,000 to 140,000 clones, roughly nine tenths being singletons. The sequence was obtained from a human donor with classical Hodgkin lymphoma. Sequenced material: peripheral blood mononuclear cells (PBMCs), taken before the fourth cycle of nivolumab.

The CDR3: CASSLQLNTEAFF. The CDR3 DNA reads as TGTGCCAGCAGCTTACAACTGAACACTGAAGCTTTCTTT. V usage is TRBV7-8 and J usage is TRBJ1-1; D unresolved. CDR1 is SGHVS and CDR2 is FQNEAQ in the germline V gene. CDR3 size: 13 residues. The germline V and J ends were trimmed by 2 bases and 0 bases, with 4 bases remaining between them.